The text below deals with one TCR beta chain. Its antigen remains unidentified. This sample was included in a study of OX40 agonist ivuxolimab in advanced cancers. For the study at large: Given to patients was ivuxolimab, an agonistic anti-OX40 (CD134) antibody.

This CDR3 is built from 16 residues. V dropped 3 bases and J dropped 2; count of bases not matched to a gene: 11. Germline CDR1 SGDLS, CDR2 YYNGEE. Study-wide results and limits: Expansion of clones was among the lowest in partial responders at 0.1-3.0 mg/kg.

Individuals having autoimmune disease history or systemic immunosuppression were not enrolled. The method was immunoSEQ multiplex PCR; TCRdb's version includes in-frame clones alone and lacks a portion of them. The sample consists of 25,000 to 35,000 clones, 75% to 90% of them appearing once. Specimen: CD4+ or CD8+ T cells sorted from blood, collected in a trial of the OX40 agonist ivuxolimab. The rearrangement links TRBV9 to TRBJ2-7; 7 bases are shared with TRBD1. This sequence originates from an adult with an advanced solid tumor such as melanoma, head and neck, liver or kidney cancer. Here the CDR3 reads CASSEGDSLGPYEQYF. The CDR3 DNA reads TGTGCCAGCAGCGAGGGGGACAGCCTTGGCCCCTACGAGCAGTACTTC.